These T cell receptor beta chains were read from a single sample in a study of T cells in Graves' hyperthyroidism and ophthalmopathy. TCRdb ran MiXCR on the multiplex PCR reads and lists one entry per CDR3 protein. The sample lists more than 500,000 distinct CDR3 sequences, 40% to 55% occurring once. The sequenced material came from peripheral blood or thyroid tissue (not recorded which). These receptors were collected from an adult woman with Graves' disease, either hyperthyroidism or ophthalmopathy (not recorded which). Both conserved end residues are part of each CDR3. Each record gives: J gene, clone size, D gene, V gene, CDR3 DNA, CDR3 protein. D genes are given only for firm matches. The size field is filled for only some rows; it gives once, few, many or a size class.

j_call: TRBJ1-2
clone_size: many
d_call: TRBD1
v_call: TRBV9
cdr3_nt: TGTGCCAGCAGCGTAGAGGGACAGACCTTTAACTATGGCTACACCTTC
cdr3_aa: CASSVEGQTFNYGYTF

j_call: TRBJ1-5
clone_size: .
d_call: .
v_call: TRBV24-1
cdr3_nt: TGTGCCACCAGTCACAGGCTCAGTCTGTGGCCCCAGCATTTT
cdr3_aa: CATSHRLSLWPQHF

j_call: TRBJ1-1
clone_size: many
d_call: .
v_call: TRBV6-5
cdr3_nt: TGTGCCAGCAGCTCGGACGTCCTGAACACTGAAGCTTTCTTT
cdr3_aa: CASSSDVLNTEAFF

j_call: TRBJ1-1
clone_size: .
d_call: .
v_call: TRBV7-6
cdr3_nt: TGTGCCAGCAGCCAGGGGAGGGGGAACACTGAAGCTTTCTTT
cdr3_aa: CASSQGRGNTEAFF

j_call: TRBJ2-7
clone_size: .
d_call: .
v_call: TRBV9
cdr3_nt: TGTGCCAGCAGCCAGCGGAGAACCTACGAGCAGTACTTC
cdr3_aa: CASSQRRTYEQYF

j_call: TRBJ1-5
clone_size: few
d_call: .
v_call: TRBV7-2
cdr3_nt: TGTGCCAGCAGCTTAGCGCGAGGGGGGGAGCCCCAGCATTTT
cdr3_aa: CASSLARGGEPQHF

j_call: TRBJ1-5
clone_size: .
d_call: TRBD1
v_call: TRBV5-6
cdr3_nt: TGTGCCAGCAGCCCTAACGGACAGGGCCAGCCCCAGCATTTT
cdr3_aa: CASSPNGQGQPQHF

j_call: TRBJ1-2
clone_size: .
d_call: TRBD1
v_call: TRBV2
cdr3_nt: TGTGCCAGCAGTGCTGGAGGGACAGGCCTTTATGGCTACACCTTC
cdr3_aa: CASSAGGTGLYGYTF

j_call: TRBJ1-3
clone_size: .
d_call: .
v_call: TRBV29-1
cdr3_nt: TGCAGCGTTGAAGATCGGGGGACCATCTCTGGAAACACCATATATTTT
cdr3_aa: CSVEDRGTISGNTIYF

j_call: TRBJ1-5
clone_size: .
d_call: .
v_call: TRBV7-8
cdr3_nt: TGTGCCAGCAGCTTACGCCGACTAGTAGGGGAGACCCAGCATTTT
cdr3_aa: CASSLRRLVGETQHF